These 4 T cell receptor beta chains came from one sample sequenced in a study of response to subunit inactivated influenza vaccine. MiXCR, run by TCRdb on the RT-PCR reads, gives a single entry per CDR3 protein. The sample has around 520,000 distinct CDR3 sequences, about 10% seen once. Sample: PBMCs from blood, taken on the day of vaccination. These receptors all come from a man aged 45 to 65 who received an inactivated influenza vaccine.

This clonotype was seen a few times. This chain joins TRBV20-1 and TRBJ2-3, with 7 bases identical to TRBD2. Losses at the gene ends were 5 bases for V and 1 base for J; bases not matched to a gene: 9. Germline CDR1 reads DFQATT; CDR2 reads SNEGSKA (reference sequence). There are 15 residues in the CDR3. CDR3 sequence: CSARRTSERTDTQYF. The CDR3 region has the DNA TGCAGTGCTCGACGAACTAGCGAACGCACAGATACGCAGTATTTT.

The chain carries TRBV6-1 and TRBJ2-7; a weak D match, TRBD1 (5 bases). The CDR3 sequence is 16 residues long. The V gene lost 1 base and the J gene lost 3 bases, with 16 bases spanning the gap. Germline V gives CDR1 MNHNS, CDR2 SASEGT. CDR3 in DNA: TGTGCCAGCAGTGAAGTGGGCCAGGGTTCCCTCTACGAGCAGTACTTC. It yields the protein CASSEVGQGSLYEQYF.

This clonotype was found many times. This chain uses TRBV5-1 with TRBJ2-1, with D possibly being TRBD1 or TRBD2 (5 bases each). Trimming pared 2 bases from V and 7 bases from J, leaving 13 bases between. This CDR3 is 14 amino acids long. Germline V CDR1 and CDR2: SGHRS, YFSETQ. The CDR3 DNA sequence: TGCGCCAGCAGCTTAACGGGGCGAGAGAATGAGCAGTTCTTC. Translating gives CASSLTGRENEQFF.

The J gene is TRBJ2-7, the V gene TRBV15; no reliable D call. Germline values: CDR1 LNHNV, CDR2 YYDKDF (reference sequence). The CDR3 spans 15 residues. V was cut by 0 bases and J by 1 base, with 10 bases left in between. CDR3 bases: TGTGCCACCAGCAGAGATCCGCAGGCGTCCTACGAGCAGTACTTC. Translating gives CATSRDPQASYEQYF. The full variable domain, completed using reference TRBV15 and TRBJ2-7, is DAMVIQNPRYQVTQFGKPVTLSCSQTLNHNVMYWYQQKSSQAPKLLFHYYDKDFNNEADTPDNFQSRRPNTSFCFLDIRSPGLGDTAMYLCATSRDPQASYEQYFGPGTRLTVT.